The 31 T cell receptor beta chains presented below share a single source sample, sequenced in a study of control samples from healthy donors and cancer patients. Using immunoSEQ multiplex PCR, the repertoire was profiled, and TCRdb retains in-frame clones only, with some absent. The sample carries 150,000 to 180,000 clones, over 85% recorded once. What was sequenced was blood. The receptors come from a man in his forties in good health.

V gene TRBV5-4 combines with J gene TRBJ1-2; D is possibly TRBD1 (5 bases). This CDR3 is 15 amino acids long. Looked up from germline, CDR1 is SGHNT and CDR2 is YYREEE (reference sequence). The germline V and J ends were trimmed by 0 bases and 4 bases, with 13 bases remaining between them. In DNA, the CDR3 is TGTGCCAGCAGCTTGGTAGCGACGGGGACCTATGGCTACACCTTC. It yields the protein CASSLVATGTYGYTF. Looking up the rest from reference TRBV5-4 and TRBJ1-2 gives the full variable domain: ETGVTQSPTHLIKTRGQQVTLRCSSQSGHNTVSWYQQALGQGPQFIFQYYREEENGRGNFPPRFSGLQFPNYSSELNVNALELDDSALYLCASSLVATGTYGYTFGSGTRLTVV.

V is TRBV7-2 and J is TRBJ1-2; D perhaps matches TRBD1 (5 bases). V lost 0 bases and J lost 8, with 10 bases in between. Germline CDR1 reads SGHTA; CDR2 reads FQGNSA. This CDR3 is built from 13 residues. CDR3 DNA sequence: TGTGCCAGCAGCTTAGCTGTAGGGGTCGGCTACACCTTC. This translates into CASSLAVGVGYTF.

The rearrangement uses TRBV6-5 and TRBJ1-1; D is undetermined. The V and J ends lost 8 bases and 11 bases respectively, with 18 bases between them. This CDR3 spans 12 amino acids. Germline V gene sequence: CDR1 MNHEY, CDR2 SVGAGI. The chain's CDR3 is CASGPRTGGAFF. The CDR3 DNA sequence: TGTGCCAGCGGCCCGCGGACTGGCGGGGCTTTCTTT.

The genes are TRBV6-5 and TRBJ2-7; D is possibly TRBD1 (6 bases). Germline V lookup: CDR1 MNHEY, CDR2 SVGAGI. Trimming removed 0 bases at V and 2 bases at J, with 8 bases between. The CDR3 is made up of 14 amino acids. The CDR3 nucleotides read TGTGCCAGCAGTTACTCTTGGGGGCCCTACGAGCAGTACTTC. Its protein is CASSYSWGPYEQYF.

The CDR3: CASSFQGARGNTIYF. CDR3 DNA sequence: TGTGCCAGCAGCTTCCAGGGGGCGCGAGGAAACACCATATATTTT. V is TRBV7-9 and J is TRBJ1-3; TRBD1 matches 8 bases. V dropped 3 bases and J dropped 4; count of bases not matched to a gene: 5. The CDR3 contains 15 residues. CDR1 and CDR2 (germline): SEHNR, FQNEAQ (reference sequence).

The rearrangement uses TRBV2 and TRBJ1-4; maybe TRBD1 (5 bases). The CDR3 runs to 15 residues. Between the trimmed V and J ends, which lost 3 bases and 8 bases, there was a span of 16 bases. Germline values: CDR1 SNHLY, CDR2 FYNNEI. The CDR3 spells CASSDRIRGGEKLFF. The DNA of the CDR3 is TGTGCCAGCAGTGATCGGATAAGGGGCGGGGAAAAACTGTTTTTT.

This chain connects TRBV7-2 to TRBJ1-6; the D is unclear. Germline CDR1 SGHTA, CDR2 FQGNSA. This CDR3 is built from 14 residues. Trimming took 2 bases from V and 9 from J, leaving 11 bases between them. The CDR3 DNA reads TGTGCCAGCAGCTTAATTGGTGACCTTTCACCCCTCCACTTT. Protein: CASSLIGDLSPLHF. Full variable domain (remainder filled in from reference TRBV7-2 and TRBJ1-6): GAGVSQSPSNKVTEKGKDVELRCDPISGHTALYWYRQSLGQGLEFLIYFQGNSAPDKSGLPSDRFSAERTGGSVSTLTIQRTQQEDSAVYLCASSLIGDLSPLHFGNGTRLTVT.

The CDR3 here is CSASGAGGLPDTQYF. The CDR3 DNA sequence: TGCAGTGCTAGTGGGGCGGGGGGCCTCCCAGATACGCAGTATTTT. V and J are TRBV20-1 and TRBJ2-3; 8 nucleotides line up with TRBD2. The ends lost 3 bases at V and 4 bases at J; junction bases unmatched: 9. Germline CDR1 is DFQATT and CDR2 is SNEGSKA (reference sequence). The CDR3 extends over 15 amino acids.

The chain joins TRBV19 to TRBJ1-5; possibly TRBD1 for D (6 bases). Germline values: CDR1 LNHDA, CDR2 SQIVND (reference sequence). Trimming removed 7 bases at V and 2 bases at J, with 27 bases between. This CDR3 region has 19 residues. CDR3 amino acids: CASTGGRGGAGGGNQPQHF. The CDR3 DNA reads TGTGCCAGTACCGGGGGGAGGGGGGGGGCGGGGGGTGGCAATCAGCCCCAGCATTTT.

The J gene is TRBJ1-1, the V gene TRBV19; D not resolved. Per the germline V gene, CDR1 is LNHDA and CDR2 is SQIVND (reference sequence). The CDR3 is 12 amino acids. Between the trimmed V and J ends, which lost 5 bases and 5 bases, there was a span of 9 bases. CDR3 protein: CASSEGLTEAFF. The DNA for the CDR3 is TGTGCCAGTAGTGAAGGGCTGACTGAAGCTTTCTTT. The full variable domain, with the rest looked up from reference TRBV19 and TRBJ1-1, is DGGITQSPKYLFRKEGQNVTLSCEQNLNHDAMYWYRQDPGQGLRLIYYSQIVNDFQKGDIAEGYSVSREKKESFPLTVTSAQKNPTAFYLCASSEGLTEAFFGQGTRLTVV.

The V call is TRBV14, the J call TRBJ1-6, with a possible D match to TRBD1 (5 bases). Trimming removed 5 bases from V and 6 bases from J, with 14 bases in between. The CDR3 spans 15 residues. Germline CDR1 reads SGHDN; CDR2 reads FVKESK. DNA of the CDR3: TGTGCCAGCAGCTCAAGGACAAGCTTTAATTCACCCCTCCACTTT. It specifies CASSSRTSFNSPLHF.

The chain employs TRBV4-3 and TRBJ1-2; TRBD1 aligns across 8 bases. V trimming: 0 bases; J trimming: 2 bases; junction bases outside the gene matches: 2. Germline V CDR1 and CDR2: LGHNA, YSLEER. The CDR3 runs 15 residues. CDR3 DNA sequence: TGCGCCAGCAGCCAAGAGGGACAGGCCAACTATGGCTACACCTTC. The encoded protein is CASSQEGQANYGYTF.

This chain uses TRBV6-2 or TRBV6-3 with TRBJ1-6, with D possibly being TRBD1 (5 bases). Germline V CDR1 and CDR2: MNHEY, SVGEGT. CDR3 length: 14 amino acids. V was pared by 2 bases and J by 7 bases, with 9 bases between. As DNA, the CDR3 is TGTGCCAGCAGTTACGGGGGTTGGAATTCACCCCTCCACTTT. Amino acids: CASSYGGWNSPLHF.

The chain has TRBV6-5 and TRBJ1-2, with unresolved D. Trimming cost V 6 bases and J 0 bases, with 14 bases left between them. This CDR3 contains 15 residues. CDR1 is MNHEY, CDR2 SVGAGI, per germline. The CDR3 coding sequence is TGTGCCAGCAGCCCACGGAGGACCTCTAACTATGGCTACACCTTC. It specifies CASSPRRTSNYGYTF.

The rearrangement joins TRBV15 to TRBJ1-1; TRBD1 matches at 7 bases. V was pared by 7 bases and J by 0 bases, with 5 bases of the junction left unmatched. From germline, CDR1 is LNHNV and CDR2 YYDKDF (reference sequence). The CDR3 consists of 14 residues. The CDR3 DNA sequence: TGTGCCACCACCTCGGGACAGATGAACACTGAAGCTTTCTTT. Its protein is CATTSGQMNTEAFF.

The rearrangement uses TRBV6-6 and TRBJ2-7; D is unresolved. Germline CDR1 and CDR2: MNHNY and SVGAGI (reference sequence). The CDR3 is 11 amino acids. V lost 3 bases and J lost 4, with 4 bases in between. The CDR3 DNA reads TGTGCCAGCAGTTATCAATACGAGCAGTACTTC. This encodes CASSYQYEQYF.

CDR3 nucleotide sequence: TGTGCCAGCAGCCCAGCGACCAGGGAATCCTACAATGAGCAGTTCTTC. This gives the protein CASSPATRESYNEQFF. This chain uses TRBV7-8 with TRBJ2-1, with D maybe TRBD1 (5 bases). V was shortened by 5 bases and J by 1 base, with 15 bases between the two germline ends. CDR3 length: 16 amino acids. Germline lookup yields CDR1 SGHVS and CDR2 FQNEAQ.

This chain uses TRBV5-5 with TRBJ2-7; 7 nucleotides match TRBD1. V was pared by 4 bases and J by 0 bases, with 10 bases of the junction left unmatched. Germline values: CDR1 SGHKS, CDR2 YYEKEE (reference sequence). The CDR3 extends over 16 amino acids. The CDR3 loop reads CASSPATGMSSYEQYF. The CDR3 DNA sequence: TGTGCCAGCAGCCCAGCGACAGGGATGAGCTCCTACGAGCAGTACTTC. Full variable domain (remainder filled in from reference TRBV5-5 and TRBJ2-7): DAGVTQSPTHLIKTRGQQVTLRCSPISGHKSVSWYQQVLGQGPQFIFQYYEKEERGRGNFPDRFSARQFPNYSSELNVNALLLGDSALYLCASSPATGMSSYEQYFGPGTRLTVT.

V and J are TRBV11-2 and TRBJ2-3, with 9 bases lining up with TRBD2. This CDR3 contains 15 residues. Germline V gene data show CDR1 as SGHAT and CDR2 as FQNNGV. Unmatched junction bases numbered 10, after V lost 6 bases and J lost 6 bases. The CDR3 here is CASSRAGGPRDTQYF. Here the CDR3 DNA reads TGTGCCAGCAGTCGGGCGGGGGGGCCAAGGGATACGCAGTATTTT.

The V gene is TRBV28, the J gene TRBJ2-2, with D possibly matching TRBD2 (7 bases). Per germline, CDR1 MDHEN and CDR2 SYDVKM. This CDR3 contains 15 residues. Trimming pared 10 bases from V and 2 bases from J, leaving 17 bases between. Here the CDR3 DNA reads TGTGCCATCCTCGAGGGGGGGGCAAACACCGGGGAGCTGTTTTTT. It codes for CAILEGGANTGELFF. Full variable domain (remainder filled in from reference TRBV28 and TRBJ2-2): DVKVTQSSRYLVKRTGEKVFLECVQDMDHENMFWYRQDPGLGLRLIYFSYDVKMKEKGDIPEGYSVSREKKERFSLILESASTNQTSMYLCAILEGGANTGELFFGEGSRLTVL.

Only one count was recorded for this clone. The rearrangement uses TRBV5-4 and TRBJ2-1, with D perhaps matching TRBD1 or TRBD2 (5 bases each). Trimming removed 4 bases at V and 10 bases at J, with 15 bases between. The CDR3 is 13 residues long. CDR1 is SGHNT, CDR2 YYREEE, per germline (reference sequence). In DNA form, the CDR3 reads TGTGCCAGCAGCCCGGGGCACCCCCCCGAGCAGTTCTTC. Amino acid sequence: CASSPGHPPEQFF.

DNA for the CDR3: TGTGCCAGCAGTTCGCAGAATTCACCCCTCCACTTT. Translating it yields CASSSQNSPLHF. The chain has TRBV28 and TRBJ1-6, with D unclear. CDR1 MDHEN and CDR2 SYDVKM come from the germline V gene. The CDR3 spans 12 residues. V was pared by 4 bases and J by 7 bases, with 5 bases between.

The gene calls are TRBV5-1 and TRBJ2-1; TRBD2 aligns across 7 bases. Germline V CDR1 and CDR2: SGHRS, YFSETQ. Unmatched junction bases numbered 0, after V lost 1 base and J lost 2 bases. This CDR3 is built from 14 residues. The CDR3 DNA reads TGCGCCAGCAGCTTGAGCGGGGCCTACAATGAGCAGTTCTTC. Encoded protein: CASSLSGAYNEQFF.

CDR3 coding DNA: TGTGCCAGCAGCCCTGGTCTTTCCTACGAGCAGTACTTC. It codes for CASSPGLSYEQYF. The chain joins TRBV7-2 to TRBJ2-7; D remains unclear. The V gene lost 5 bases and the J gene lost 1 base, with 9 bases spanning the gap. The CDR3 is made up of 13 amino acids. Per germline, CDR1 SGHTA and CDR2 FQGNSA.

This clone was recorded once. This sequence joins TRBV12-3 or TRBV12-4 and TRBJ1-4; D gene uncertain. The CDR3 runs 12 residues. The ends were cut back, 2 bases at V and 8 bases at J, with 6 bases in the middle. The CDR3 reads CASSLSREKLFF. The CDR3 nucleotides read TGTGCCAGCAGTTTATCGCGGGAAAAACTGTTTTTT.

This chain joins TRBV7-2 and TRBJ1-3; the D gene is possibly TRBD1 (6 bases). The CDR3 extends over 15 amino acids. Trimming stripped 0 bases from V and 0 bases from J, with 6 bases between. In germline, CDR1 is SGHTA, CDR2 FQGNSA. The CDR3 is CASSLAGGSGNTIYF. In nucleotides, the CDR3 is TGTGCCAGCAGCTTAGCAGGGGGCTCTGGAAACACCATATATTTT.

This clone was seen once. The CDR3 nucleotides are TGTGCCAGCAGTTACGATAGTTCCTACACCGGGGAGCTGTTTTTT. Translation gives CASSYDSSYTGELFF. This chain uses TRBV6-6 with TRBJ2-2, with D hard to call. The V gene lost 2 bases and the J gene lost 3 bases, with 10 bases spanning the gap. CDR3 length: 15 residues. Per germline, CDR1 MNHNY and CDR2 SVGAGI (reference sequence).

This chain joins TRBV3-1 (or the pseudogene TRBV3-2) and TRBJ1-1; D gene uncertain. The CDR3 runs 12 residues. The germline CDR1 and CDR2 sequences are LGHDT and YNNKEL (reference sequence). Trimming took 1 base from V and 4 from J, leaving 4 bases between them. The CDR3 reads CASSQVVTEAFF. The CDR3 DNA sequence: TGTGCCAGCAGCCAAGTCGTCACTGAAGCTTTCTTT.

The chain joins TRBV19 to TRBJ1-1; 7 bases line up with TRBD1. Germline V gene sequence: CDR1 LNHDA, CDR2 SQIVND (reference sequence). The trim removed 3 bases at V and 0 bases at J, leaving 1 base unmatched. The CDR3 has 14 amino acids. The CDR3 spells CASSIGTVNTEAFF. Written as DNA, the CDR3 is TGTGCCAGTAGTATCGGGACAGTGAACACTGAAGCTTTCTTT.

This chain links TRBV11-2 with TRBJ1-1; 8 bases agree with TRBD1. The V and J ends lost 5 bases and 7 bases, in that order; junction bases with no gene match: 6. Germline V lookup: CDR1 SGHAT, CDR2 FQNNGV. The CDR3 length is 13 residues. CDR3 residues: CASSADRGLEAFF. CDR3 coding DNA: TGTGCCAGCAGCGCCGACAGGGGCCTTGAAGCTTTCTTT. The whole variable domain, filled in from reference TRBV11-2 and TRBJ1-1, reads EAGVAQSPRYKIIEKRQSVAFWCNPISGHATLYWYQQILGQGPKLLIQFQNNGVVDDSQLPKDRFSAERLKGVDSTLKIQPAKLEDSAVYLCASSADRGLEAFFGQGTRLTVV.

CDR3 nucleotide sequence: TGCGCCAGCAGCTTCGGACAGAACACTGAAGCTTTCTTT. Amino acids: CASSFGQNTEAFF. The genes are TRBV5-1 and TRBJ1-1, with D possibly TRBD1 on 5 matching bases. The CDR3 has 13 amino acids. V was cut by 2 bases and J by 1 base, with 6 bases left in between. Germline V gene data show CDR1 as SGHRS and CDR2 as YFSETQ.